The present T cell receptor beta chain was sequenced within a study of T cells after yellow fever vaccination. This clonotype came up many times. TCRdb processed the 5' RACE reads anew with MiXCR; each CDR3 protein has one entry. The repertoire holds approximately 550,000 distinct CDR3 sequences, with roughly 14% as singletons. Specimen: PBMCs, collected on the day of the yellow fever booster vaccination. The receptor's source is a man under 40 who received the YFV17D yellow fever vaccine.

CDR3 bases: TGTGCCAGCTCACGACTAGCGGGAGAGGTCACCGGGGAGCTGTTTTTT. Translating gives CASSRLAGEVTGELFF. The gene calls are TRBV18 and TRBJ2-2; TRBD2 agrees at 12 bases. The V and J ends lost 4 bases and 4 bases, in that order; junction bases with no gene match: 4. The germline gives CDR1 KGHSH, CDR2 LQKENI. The CDR3 sequence is 16 residues long.